These T cell receptor beta chains were read from a single sample in a study of blood T cell repertoires in COVID-19. Produced via immunoSEQ multiplex PCR; TCRdb's table is partial and in-frame only. Here the sample spans fewer than 300,000 clones, approximately 87% being singletons. Sequenced material: peripheral blood. The origin of the receptors is a woman aged 40 to 50 who had recovered from COVID-19. Each CDR3 is given with its conserved first and last residue. Each record gives: D gene, V gene, CDR3 protein. The D gene is left open where the match is weak.

>TRBD1|TRBV27
CATTRGPRDTQYF
>NA|TRBV6-1
CASSEDGSGWAKNIQYF
>NA|TRBV2
CASSVMYNEQFF
>NA|TRBV18
CASSPASPYEQYF
>TRBD2|TRBV3-1/TRBV3-2
CASSSIQVLAGGTDTQYF
>TRBD1|TRBV29-1
CSVKGHRGDEKLFF
>NA|TRBV5-1
CASSPGGQGFQPQHF
>TRBD1|TRBV6-6
CASSYPGTEGEQYF
>TRBD2|TRBV5-1
CASSFGTSAITDTQYF
>TRBD1|TRBV11-2
CASSPGWDSYGYTF
>TRBD2|TRBV3-1/TRBV3-2
CASSSRAGGTYEQYF
>TRBD2|TRBV5-1
CASSLRGGPDNEQFF
>NA|TRBV11-2
CASSLTLTTNNEQFF
>NA|TRBV6-5
CASSTDSTNYGYTF
>TRBD1|TRBV27
CASSFKGQGGYGYTF
>NA|TRBV5-1
CASSVDNPSYNEQFF
>TRBD1|TRBV10-3
CAISGTDNSPLHF
>TRBD1|TRBV5-1
CASSPAGQGIGPQHF
>NA|TRBV15
CATSRGQSYNSPLHF
>NA|TRBV21-1
CASSPEAVNQPQHF
>TRBD1|TRBV2
CATAPGRGQTYEQYF
>NA|TRBV19
CASSLIISGGQPQHF
>NA|TRBV7-2
CASSLAGAASYTF
>NA|TRBV2
CASRGNYYEQYF
>TRBD1|TRBV7-9
CASSADRTLVAEAFF
>NA|TRBV18
CASSPTAADTEAFF
>NA|TRBV9
CASSVGGTDTQYF
>NA|TRBV19
CASRGRGASEQYF
>TRBD1|TRBV19
CASRSTGGFYEQYF
>TRBD1|TRBV5-1
CASSLLRDSQETQYF
>NA|TRBV6-5
CASSYSATGYTF
>TRBD1|TRBV30
CAWDDRGGSPLHF
>TRBD1|TRBV24-1
CATSDLGDRGPPTEAFF
>NA|TRBV5-1
CASRTLDSSSSTDTQYF
>NA|TRBV6-4
CASPPSQDSSRLPGNTIYF
>TRBD2|TRBV9
CASSVASGGGDTQYF
>NA|TRBV15
CATSRDLYSLETQYF
>TRBD2|TRBV5-6
CASSPLAGKTYEQYF
>NA|TRBV4-1
CASSQDPPTGIAHSGNTIYF
>NA|TRBV25-1
CASSEKFRGHTEAFF
>NA|TRBV10-2
CASRDGRGQVYGYTF
>NA|TRBV6-5
CASSYAGHRRYGYTF
>TRBD2|TRBV5-1
CASSRLAGGQETQYF
>NA|TRBV9
CASSPPGGNYGYTF
>NA|TRBV7-9
CASRPGHTNTEAFF